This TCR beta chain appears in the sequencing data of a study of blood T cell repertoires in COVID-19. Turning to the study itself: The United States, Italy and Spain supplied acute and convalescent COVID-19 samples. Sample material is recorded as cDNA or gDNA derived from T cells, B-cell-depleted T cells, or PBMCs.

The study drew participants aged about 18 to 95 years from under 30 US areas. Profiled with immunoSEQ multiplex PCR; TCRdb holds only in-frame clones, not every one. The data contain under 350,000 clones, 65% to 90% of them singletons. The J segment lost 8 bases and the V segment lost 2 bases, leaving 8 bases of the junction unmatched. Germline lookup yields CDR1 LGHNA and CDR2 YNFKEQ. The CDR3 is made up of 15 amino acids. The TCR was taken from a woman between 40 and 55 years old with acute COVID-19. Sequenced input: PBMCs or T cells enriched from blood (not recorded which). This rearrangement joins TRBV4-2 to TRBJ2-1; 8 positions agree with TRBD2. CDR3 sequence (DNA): TGTGCCAGCAGCCAATGGCGGGGGGCTAGTGATGAGCAGTTCTTC. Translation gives CASSQWRGASDEQFF.